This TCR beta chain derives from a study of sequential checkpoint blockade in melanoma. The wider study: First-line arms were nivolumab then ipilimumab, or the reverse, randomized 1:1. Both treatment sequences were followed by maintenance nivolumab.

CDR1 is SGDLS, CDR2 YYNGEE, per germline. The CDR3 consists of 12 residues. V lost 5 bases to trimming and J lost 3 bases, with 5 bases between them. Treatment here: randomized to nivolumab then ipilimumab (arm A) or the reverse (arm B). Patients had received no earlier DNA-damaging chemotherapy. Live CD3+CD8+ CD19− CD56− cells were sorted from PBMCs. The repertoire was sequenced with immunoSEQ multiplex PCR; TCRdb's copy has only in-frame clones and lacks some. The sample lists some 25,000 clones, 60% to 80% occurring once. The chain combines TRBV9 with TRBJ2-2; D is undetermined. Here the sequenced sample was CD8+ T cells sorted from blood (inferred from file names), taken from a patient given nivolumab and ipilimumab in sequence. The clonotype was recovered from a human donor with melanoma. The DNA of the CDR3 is TGTGCCAGCAGGGGCGACACCGGGGAGCTGTTTTTT. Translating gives CASRGDTGELFF.